This T cell receptor (beta chain) was observed in a study of shared clonotypes between healthy human individuals. Naive CD45RA+ and memory CD45RA-negative subsets were split from CD4+ cells. Comments on this clone: Other DNA variants within this sample encode the same CDR3.

An even split of each subset's genomic DNA across several immunoSEQ plates was performed. Clones were read by immunoSEQ multiplex PCR, and TCRdb kept only the in-frame ones, dropping some. The sample holds 2 million to 3 million clones; approximately 94% are singletons and the top ten take approximately 0.35%. This CDR3 contains 13 residues. The germline V gene encodes CDR1 LNHNV and CDR2 YYDKDF (reference sequence). V was clipped by 0 bases and J by 8 bases, with 7 bases between them. Sequencing was carried out using naive CD4+ T cells from PBMCs. The subset: CD45RA+ positively selected. The source of this sequence is a man aged 18 to 30 in good health. Some clones in this sample may be carry-over from other donors' samples. The chain couples TRBV15 to TRBJ1-4, with D maybe TRBD1 (5 bases). The CDR3 coding sequence is TGTGCCACCAGCAGAGATGAGGGGGAAAAACTGTTTTTT. Protein product: CATSRDEGEKLFF.